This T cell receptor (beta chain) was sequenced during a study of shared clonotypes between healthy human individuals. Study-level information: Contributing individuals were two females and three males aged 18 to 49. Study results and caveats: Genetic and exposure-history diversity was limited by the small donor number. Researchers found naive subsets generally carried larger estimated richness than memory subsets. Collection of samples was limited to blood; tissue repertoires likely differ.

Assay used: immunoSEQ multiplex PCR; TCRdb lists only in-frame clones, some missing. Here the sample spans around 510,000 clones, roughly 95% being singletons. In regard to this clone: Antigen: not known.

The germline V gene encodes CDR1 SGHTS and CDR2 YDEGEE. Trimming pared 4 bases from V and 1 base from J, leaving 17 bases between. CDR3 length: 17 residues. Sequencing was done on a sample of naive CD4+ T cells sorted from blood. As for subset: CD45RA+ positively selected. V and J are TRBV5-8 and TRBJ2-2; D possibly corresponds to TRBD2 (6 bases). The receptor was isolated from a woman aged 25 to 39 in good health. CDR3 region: CASSVAWRGLNTGELFF. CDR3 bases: TGTGCCAGCAGCGTCGCCTGGCGGGGCCTGAACACCGGGGAGCTGTTTTTT. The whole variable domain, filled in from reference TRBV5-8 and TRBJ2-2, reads EAGVTQSPTHLIKTRGQQATLRCSPISGHTSVYWYQQALGLGLQFLLWYDEGEERNRGNFPPRFSGRQFPNYSSELNVNALELEDSALYLCASSVAWRGLNTGELFFGEGSRLTVL.